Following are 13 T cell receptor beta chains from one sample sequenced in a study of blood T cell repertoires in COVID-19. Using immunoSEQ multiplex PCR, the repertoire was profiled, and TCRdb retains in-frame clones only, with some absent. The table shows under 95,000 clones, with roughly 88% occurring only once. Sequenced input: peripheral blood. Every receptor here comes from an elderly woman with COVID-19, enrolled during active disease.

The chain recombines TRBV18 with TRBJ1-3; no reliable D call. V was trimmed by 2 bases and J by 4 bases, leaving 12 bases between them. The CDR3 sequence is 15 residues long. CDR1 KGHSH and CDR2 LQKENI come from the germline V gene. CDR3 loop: CASSPTRQAGNTIYF. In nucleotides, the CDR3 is TGTGCCAGCTCACCAACGAGACAAGCAGGAAACACCATATATTTT.

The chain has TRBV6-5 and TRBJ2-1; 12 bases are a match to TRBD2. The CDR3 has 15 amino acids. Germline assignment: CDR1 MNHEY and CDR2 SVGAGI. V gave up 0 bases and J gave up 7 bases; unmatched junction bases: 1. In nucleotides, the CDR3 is TGTGCCAGCAGTTACTCGACTAGCGGGAGAAATGAGCAGTTCTTC. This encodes CASSYSTSGRNEQFF.

The CDR3 loop reads CASSRQETQYF. The CDR3 bases are TGTGCCAGCTCCAGGCAAGAGACCCAGTACTTC. This sequence joins TRBV18 and TRBJ2-5; D gene ambiguous. Germline CDR1 is KGHSH and CDR2 is LQKENI. The CDR3 consists of 11 residues. Trimming cost V 6 bases and J 2 bases, with 4 bases left between them.

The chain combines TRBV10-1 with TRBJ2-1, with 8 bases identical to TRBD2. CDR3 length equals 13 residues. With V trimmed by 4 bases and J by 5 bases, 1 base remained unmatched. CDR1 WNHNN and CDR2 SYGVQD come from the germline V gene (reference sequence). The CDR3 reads CASSVSGNNEQFF. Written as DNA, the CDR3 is TGCGCCAGCAGTGTTAGCGGGAACAATGAGCAGTTCTTC.

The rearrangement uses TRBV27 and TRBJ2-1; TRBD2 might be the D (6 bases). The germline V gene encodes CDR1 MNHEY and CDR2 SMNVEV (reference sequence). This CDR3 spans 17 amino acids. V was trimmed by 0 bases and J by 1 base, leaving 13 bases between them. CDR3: CASSLSFAGTSYNEQFF. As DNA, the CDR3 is TGTGCCAGCAGTTTATCGTTCGCGGGGACGTCCTACAATGAGCAGTTCTTC.

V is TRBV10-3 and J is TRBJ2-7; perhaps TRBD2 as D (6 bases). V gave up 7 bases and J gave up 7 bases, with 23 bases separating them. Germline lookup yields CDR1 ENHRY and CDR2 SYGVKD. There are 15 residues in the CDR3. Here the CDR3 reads CAITNPTGIGLEQYF. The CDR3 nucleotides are TGTGCCATCACCAACCCCACCGGGATTGGACTAGAGCAGTACTTC.

The CDR3 region has the DNA TGTGCCAGCAGCGGGGGACTAGGAATTGGGACCCAGTACTTC. As protein: CASSGGLGIGTQYF. This chain uses TRBV3-1 (or the pseudogene TRBV3-2) with TRBJ2-5; 8 bases match TRBD2. Germline assignment: CDR1 LGHDT and CDR2 YNNKEL (reference sequence). V dropped 5 bases and J dropped 7; count of bases not matched to a gene: 9. The CDR3 runs 14 residues.

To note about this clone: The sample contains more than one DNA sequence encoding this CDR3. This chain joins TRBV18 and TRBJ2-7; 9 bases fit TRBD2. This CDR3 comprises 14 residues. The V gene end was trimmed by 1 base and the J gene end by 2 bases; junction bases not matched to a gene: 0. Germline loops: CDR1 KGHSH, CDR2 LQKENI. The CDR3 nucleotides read TGTGCCAGCTCACCACTAGCGGGGGCCTACGAGCAGTACTTC. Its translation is CASSPLAGAYEQYF.

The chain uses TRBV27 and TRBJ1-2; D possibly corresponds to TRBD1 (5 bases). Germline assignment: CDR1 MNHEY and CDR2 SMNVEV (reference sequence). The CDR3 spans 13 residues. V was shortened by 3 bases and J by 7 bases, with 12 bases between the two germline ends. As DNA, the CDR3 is TGTGCCAGCAGTTTTCAGGGAAAGGGTGGCTACACCTTC. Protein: CASSFQGKGGYTF.

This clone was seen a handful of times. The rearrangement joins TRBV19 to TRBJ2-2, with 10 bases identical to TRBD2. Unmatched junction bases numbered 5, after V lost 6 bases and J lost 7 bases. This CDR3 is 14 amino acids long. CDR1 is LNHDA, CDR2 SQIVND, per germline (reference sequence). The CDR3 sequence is CASRSSGRIGELFF. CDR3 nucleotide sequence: TGTGCCAGTAGATCTAGCGGGAGAATCGGGGAGCTGTTTTTT.

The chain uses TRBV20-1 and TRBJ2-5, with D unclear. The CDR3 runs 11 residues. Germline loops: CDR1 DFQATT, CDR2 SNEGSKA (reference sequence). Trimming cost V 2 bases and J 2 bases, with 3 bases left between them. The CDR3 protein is CSARQQETQYF. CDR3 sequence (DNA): TGCAGTGCTAGACAGCAAGAGACCCAGTACTTC.

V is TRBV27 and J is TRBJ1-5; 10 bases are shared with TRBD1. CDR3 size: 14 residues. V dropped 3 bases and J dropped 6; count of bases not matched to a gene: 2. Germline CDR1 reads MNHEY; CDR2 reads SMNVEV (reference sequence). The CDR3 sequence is CASSLRDRGQPQHF. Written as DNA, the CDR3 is TGTGCCAGCAGTTTGCGGGACAGGGGTCAGCCCCAGCATTTT.

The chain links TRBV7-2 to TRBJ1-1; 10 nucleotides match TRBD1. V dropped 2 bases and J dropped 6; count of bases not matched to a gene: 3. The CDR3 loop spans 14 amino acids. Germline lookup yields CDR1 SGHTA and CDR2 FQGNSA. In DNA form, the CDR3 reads TGTGCCAGCAGCTTAATGACAGGGGGCGCTGAAGCTTTCTTT. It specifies CASSLMTGGAEAFF.